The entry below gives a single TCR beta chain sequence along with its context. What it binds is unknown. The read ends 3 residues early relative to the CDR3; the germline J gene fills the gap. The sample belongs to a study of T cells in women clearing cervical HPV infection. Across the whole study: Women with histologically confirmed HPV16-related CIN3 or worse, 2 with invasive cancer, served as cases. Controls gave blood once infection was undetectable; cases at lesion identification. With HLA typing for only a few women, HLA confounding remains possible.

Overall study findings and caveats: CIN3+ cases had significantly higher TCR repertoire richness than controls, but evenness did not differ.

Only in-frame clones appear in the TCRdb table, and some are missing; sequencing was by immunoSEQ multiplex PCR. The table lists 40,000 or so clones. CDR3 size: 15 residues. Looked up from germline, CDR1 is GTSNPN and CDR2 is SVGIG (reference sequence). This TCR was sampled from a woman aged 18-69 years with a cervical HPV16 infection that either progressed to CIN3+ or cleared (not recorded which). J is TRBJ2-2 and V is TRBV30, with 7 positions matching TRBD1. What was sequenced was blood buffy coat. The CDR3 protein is CAWSVGAGGNSPLFF. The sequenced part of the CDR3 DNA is TGTGCCTGGAGTGTTGGTGCAGGGGGAAATTCACCG.